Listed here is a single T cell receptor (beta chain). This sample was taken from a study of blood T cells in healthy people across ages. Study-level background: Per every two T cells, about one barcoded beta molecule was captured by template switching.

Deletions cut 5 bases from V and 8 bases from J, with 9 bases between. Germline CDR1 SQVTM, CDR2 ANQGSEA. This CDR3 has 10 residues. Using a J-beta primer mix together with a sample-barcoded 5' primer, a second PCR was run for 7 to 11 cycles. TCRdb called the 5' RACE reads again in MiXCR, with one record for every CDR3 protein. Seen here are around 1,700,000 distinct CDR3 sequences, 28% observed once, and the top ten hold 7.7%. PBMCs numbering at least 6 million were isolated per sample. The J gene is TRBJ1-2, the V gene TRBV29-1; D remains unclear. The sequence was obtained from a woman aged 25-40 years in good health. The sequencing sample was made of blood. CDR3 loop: CSVFGSGYTF. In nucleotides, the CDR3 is TGCAGCGTTTTTGGGTCGGGCTACACCTTC.